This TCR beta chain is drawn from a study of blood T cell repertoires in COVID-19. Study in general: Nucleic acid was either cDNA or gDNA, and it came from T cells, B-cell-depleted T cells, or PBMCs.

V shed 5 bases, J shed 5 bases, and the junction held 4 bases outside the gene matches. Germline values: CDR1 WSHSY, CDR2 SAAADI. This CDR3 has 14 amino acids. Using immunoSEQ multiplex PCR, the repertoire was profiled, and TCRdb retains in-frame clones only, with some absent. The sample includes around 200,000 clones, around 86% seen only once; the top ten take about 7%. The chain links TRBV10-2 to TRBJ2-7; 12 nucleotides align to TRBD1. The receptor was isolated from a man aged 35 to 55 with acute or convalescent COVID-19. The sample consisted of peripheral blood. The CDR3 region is CASSPGTGGHEQYF. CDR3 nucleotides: TGCGCCAGCAGTCCCGGGACAGGGGGCCACGAGCAGTACTTC.